Each of the 21 T cell receptor beta chains below was sequenced from the same sample in a study of T cell responses to AZD1222 COVID-19 vaccine (dated by TCRdb to 2020 to 2023). Libraries were prepared through the immunoSEQ multiplex PCR assay. Entries here come from immuneACCESS through TCRdb and include only in-frame sequences with V and J called. Some clones fail to appear in such tables; in the studies checked, an unresolved V gene covers under half of the shortfall, and the cause of the remainder is unknown. The sample table contains more than 110,000 clones; only one count was recorded for about 90% of them. 4.5% to 6.5% of the sample is held by the ten biggest clonotypes. The time point label of this sample denotes: baseline before first vaccination. The source material was peripheral blood, sampled on day 0 of AZD1222 vaccination. These receptor sequences come from an adult in good health.

The V and J genes are TRBV28 and TRBJ1-2, with a tentative D call TRBD1 (5 bases). The ends were cut back, 1 base at V and 4 bases at J, with 13 bases in the middle. The CDR3 runs to 15 residues. Germline CDR1 and CDR2: MDHEN and SYDVKM. In DNA form, the CDR3 reads TGTGCCAGCAGTTTATTTCGGGGGGAGAGCTATGGCTACACCTTC. Protein: CASSLFRGESYGYTF.

The chain recombines TRBV28 with TRBJ1-4; TRBD1 matches at 11 bases. The germline CDR1 and CDR2 sequences are MDHEN and SYDVKM. This CDR3 has 16 amino acids. V was clipped by 5 bases and J by 8 bases; unmatched bases: 10. In DNA, the CDR3 is TGTGCCAGCAGTCCACGGGCCGGGACAGGGGGAGAAAAACTGTTTTTT. Residues: CASSPRAGTGGEKLFF.

The gene calls are TRBV6-5 and TRBJ1-2; weak D call: TRBD1 (5 bases). The germline V and J ends were trimmed by 4 bases and 7 bases, with 16 bases remaining between them. CDR1 is MNHEY, CDR2 SVGAGI, per germline. The CDR3 has 14 amino acids. CDR3 loop: CASSSSGSGPGYTF. The CDR3 DNA reads as TGTGCCAGCAGTTCATCGGGATCGGGGCCTGGCTACACCTTC.

In this sample, this clone turned up once. The chain couples TRBV5-1 to TRBJ2-7, with 8 positions matching TRBD1. Germline CDR1 is SGHRS and CDR2 is YFSETQ. The CDR3 runs to 13 residues. The V and J ends lost 3 bases and 3 bases, in that order; junction bases with no gene match: 2. The CDR3 region is CASSSGQGYEQYF. Written as DNA, the CDR3 is TGCGCCAGCAGCTCTGGACAGGGCTACGAGCAGTACTTC.

The rearrangement uses TRBV15 and TRBJ1-5; D unclear. The CDR3 has 12 residues. The V and J ends lost 1 base and 4 bases respectively, with 2 bases between them. Germline V gene sequence: CDR1 LNHNV, CDR2 YYDKDF (reference sequence). This CDR3 is CATSRVNQPQHF. DNA of the CDR3: TGTGCCACCAGCAGAGTTAATCAGCCCCAGCATTTT.

The chain is built from TRBV12-3 or TRBV12-4 and TRBJ1-1, with D possibly being TRBD1 (6 bases). This CDR3 has 12 amino acids. V was cut by 9 bases and J by 9 bases, with 17 bases left in between. CDR3 residues: CASNRVRGKAFF. CDR3 sequence (DNA): TGTGCCAGTAACAGGGTTAGGGGCAAAGCTTTCTTT.

The gene calls are TRBV5-1 and TRBJ1-1; D uncertain. CDR1 and CDR2 from the germline V gene are SGHRS and YFSETQ. The CDR3 is 17 residues long. The V end lost 3 bases, the J end lost 6 bases, and 24 bases lay between the germline ends. The CDR3 here is CASSYATRPVLGAEAFF. In DNA form, the CDR3 reads TGCGCCAGCAGCTACGCGACAAGGCCCGTTCTAGGAGCTGAAGCTTTCTTT.

V gene TRBV6-4 combines with J gene TRBJ1-5, with unresolved D. V was trimmed by 3 bases and J by 4 bases, leaving 7 bases between them. Germline CDR1 and CDR2: MRHNA and SNTAGT. CDR3 size: 13 residues. The CDR3 is CASSEGANQPQHF. For the CDR3, the DNA is TGTGCCAGCAGTGAGGGCGCTAATCAGCCCCAGCATTTT.

The V and J genes are TRBV7-9 and TRBJ2-7; TRBD2 matches 10 bases. CDR1 is SEHNR, CDR2 FQNEAQ, per germline (reference sequence). CDR3 size: 16 residues. Trimming cost V 5 bases and J 2 bases; bases outside gene matches: 9. The CDR3 is CASSPLASGRTYEQYF. The CDR3 nucleotides are TGTGCCAGCAGCCCACTGGCTAGCGGGAGAACCTACGAGCAGTACTTC.

This sequence joins TRBV11-2 and TRBJ2-7; no definite D call. Germline CDR1 is SGHAT and CDR2 is FQNNGV. The V end was cut by 7 bases, the J end by 5 bases, with 18 bases between. The CDR3 contains 14 residues. In nucleotides, the CDR3 is TGTGCCAGCACCACACTGAGGCAGATCAACGAGCAGTACTTC. Its protein is CASTTLRQINEQYF.

The V call is TRBV7-8, the J call TRBJ2-3; D may be TRBD2 (6 bases). Germline values: CDR1 SGHVS, CDR2 FQNEAQ. The CDR3 sequence is 17 residues long. V lost 5 bases, J lost 2 bases, and 20 bases lay in between. In DNA form, the CDR3 reads TGTGCCAGCAGCCTGCCGGGGGAGGTAGCGGACACAGATACGCAGTATTTT. It translates to CASSLPGEVADTDTQYF.

The V call is TRBV30, the J call TRBJ1-2, with 8 bases that match TRBD1. The CDR3 contains 13 residues. Germline trimming cut 4 bases from V and 4 bases from J; bases unmatched to any gene: 5. Germline V gene lookup returns CDR1 GTSNPN and CDR2 SVGIG (reference sequence). CDR3 residues: CAWTGGAAYGYTF. The CDR3 DNA reads as TGTGCCTGGACAGGGGGCGCGGCCTATGGCTACACCTTC. The entire variable domain, with the rest obtained from reference TRBV30 and TRBJ1-2, is as follows: SQTIHQWPATLVQPVGSPLSLECTVEGTSNPNLYWYRQAAGRGLQLLFYSVGIGQISSEVPQNLSASRPQDRQFILSSKKLLLSDSGFYLCAWTGGAAYGYTFGSGTRLTVV.

This chain links TRBV7-2 with TRBJ2-3, with D possibly TRBD1 on 6 matching bases. Germline V CDR1 and CDR2: SGHTA, FQGNSA. V lost 5 bases to trimming and J lost 4 bases, with 19 bases between them. This CDR3 has 16 amino acids. The CDR3 bases are TGTGCCAGCAGCCGGGCCCGGGGCGAGGGGGCAGATACGCAGTATTTT. It specifies CASSRARGEGADTQYF. Together with reference TRBV7-2 and TRBJ2-3, the CDR3 gives the full variable domain: GAGVSQSPSNKVTEKGKDVELRCDPISGHTALYWYRQSLGQGLEFLIYFQGNSAPDKSGLPSDRFSAERTGGSVSTLTIQRTQQEDSAVYLCASSRARGEGADTQYFGPGTRLTVL.

The chain uses TRBV27 and TRBJ1-6, with 8 bases that match TRBD1. J lost 10 bases, V lost 7 bases, and 9 bases had no gene match. The CDR3 has 14 residues. Germline V gene sequence: CDR1 MNHEY, CDR2 SMNVEV (reference sequence). The CDR3 bases are TGTGCCAGCACCCCCCTGACAGGGGTCTCACCCCTCCACTTT. It encodes CASTPLTGVSPLHF.

The chain joins TRBV7-2 to TRBJ2-3, with 11 bases matching TRBD2. The CDR3 has 17 residues. Trimming removed 5 bases from V and 3 bases from J; junction bases left unmatched: 10. Germline-derived CDR1 and CDR2 are SGHTA and FQGNSA. The CDR3 sequence: CASSRPTSGSRTDTQYF. CDR3 bases: TGTGCCAGCAGCCGCCCTACTAGCGGGAGTCGTACAGATACGCAGTATTTT.

V usage is TRBV7-2 and J usage is TRBJ2-1, with 14 bases lining up with TRBD2. The germline V gene encodes CDR1 SGHTA and CDR2 FQGNSA. The CDR3 sequence is 17 residues long. The V and J ends lost 0 bases and 7 bases, in that order; junction bases with no gene match: 5. In nucleotides, the CDR3 is TGTGCCAGCAGCTTAGCGGGACTAGCGGGAGTATCTAATGAGCAGTTCTTC. Its translation: CASSLAGLAGVSNEQFF.

The V call is TRBV9, the J call TRBJ2-7; possibly TRBD2 for D (6 bases). Germline CDR1 is SGDLS and CDR2 is YYNGEE. V was shortened by 0 bases and J by 2 bases, with 12 bases between the two germline ends. The CDR3 contains 15 residues. CDR3 amino acids: CASSVGAGTTYEQYF. CDR3 DNA: TGTGCCAGCAGCGTAGGGGCGGGAACGACCTACGAGCAGTACTTC.

This chain uses TRBV12-3 or TRBV12-4 with TRBJ1-3; D call uncertain. The CDR3 has 13 residues. The V gene lost 6 bases and the J gene lost 0 bases, with 6 bases spanning the gap. The CDR3 loop is CASRGNSGNTIYF. DNA for the CDR3: TGTGCCAGCAGGGGTAACTCTGGAAACACCATATATTTT.

The rearrangement uses TRBV30 and TRBJ1-1, with D possibly TRBD1 on 5 matching bases. The ends were cut back, 0 bases at V and 5 bases at J, with 10 bases in the middle. Germline V gene sequence: CDR1 GTSNPN, CDR2 SVGIG (reference sequence). This CDR3 spans 13 amino acids. CDR3 DNA sequence: TGTGCCTGGAGTGTTGGGTGGGGGACTGAAGCTTTCTTT. Translation gives CAWSVGWGTEAFF.

The gene calls are TRBV10-3 and TRBJ2-3; possible D gene TRBD2, 6 bases. The CDR3 has 12 residues. V was pared by 3 bases and J by 6 bases, with 7 bases between. CDR1 is ENHRY, CDR2 SYGVKD, per germline. In DNA form, the CDR3 reads TGTGCCATCAGTGAAGGAGGGGATACGCAGTATTTT. Encoded protein: CAISEGGDTQYF.

The J gene is TRBJ1-3, the V gene TRBV18, with TRBD1 as a possible D gene (5 bases). Germline V lookup: CDR1 KGHSH, CDR2 LQKENI. The CDR3 extends over 16 amino acids. Trimming removed 3 bases at V and 0 bases at J, with 12 bases between. CDR3 region: CASSPPGTSSGNTIYF. The CDR3 DNA reads as TGTGCCAGCTCACCTCCCGGGACCTCCTCTGGAAACACCATATATTTT.